This T cell receptor (beta chain) was sequenced during a study of T cell repertoires in cytomegalovirus infection. Findings of the study overall: Carriage of CMV together with the relevant HLA was identifiable through cumulative public TCR beta family frequency.

In the case of this clonotype: Antigen: not known.

This CDR3 is 19 amino acids long. Losses at the gene ends were 6 bases for V and 4 bases for J; bases not matched to a gene: 16. Germline lookup yields CDR1 WNHNN and CDR2 SYGVQD (reference sequence). TCRdb reanalysed the reads using MiXCR and keeps one entry per CDR3 protein. The sample contains 380,000 or so distinct CDR3 sequences, 34% of which appear only once. The specimen was cultured PBMCs, collected from culture after CMV antigen stimulation. The sequence came from a human donor in good health (CMV status not recorded). Some clones in this sample may be carry-over from other donors' samples. The chain combines TRBV10-1 with TRBJ2-3, with TRBD2 matching over 13 bases. The CDR3 reads CASRNPEKLAGGPADTQYF. CDR3 in DNA: TGCGCCAGCAGAAACCCCGAGAAACTAGCGGGAGGGCCGGCAGATACGCAGTATTTT.